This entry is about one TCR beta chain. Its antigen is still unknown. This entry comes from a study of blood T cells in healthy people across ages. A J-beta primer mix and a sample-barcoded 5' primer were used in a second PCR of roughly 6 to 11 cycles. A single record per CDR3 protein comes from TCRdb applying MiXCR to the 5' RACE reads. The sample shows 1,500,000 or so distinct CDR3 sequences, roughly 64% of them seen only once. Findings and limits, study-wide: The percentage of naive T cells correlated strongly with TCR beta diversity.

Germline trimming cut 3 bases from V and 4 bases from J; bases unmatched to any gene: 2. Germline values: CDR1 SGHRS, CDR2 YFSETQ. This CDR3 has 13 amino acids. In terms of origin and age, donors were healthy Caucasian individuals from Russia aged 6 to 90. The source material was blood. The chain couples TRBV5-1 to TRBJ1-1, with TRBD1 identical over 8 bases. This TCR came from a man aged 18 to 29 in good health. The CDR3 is CASSWDRSTEAFF. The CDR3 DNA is TGCGCCAGCAGCTGGGACAGGAGCACTGAAGCTTTCTTT.